This T cell receptor (beta chain) was documented in a study of lymphopenia after photon versus proton radiotherapy (dated by TCRdb to between 2018 and 2021). Study-wide context: Photon and proton radiation therapy were compared by the study for their immunological effects in patients with gastrointestinal tumors who developed high-grade lymphopenia. A cohort of around 21 patients with gastrointestinal tumors who received either photon or proton therapy and subsequently developed lymphopenia was included. The goal of the study was to describe how the two radiation modalities differ in their effects on the immune system.

Paper-wide results and their limitations: The survival association was assessed only in patients who died, and better survival with proton therapy was presented by the authors as a possibility rather than a demonstrated result. Relative stability during treatment was observed in proton-treated patients, whereas loss of naive T cells and TCR diversity and gain of effector/memory populations were observed in photon-treated patients. After the lymphocyte count nadir, oligoclonal expansion, especially of CD8+ Temra cells, was observed in photon-treated repertoires, and the drop in diversity was driven by this expansion. Across the cohort, among patients who died, a greater drop in TCR diversity after the nadir was inversely correlated with overall survival time.

Details on this clone: No cognate antigen has been identified for it. No base quality values were provided; no much bigger clone lies one nucleotide off.

The CDR3 numbers 13 residues from cysteine through phenylalanine. Only the CDR3 DNA stays, 39 bases, in frame from base 1. V and J lose 5 bases and 4 bases, and a span of 11 bases separates them. The germline V gene supplies CDR1 SGHTA and CDR2 FQGTGA. The library was generated by the immunoSEQ multiplex PCR assay. Deep sequencing of rearranged TCR beta loci, alongside multiparametric flow cytometry, was used to profile T cell repertoires. TCRdb mirrors the immuneACCESS table, restricted to in-frame sequences. Some clones are absent from its copies; in checked studies, under half trace to an unresolved V gene, and the reason for the others is unknown. The table for this sample lists more than 15,000 clones; about 93% of them were counted only once. The ten biggest clones cover about 6% of the sample.

The sequencing used peripheral blood, collected from a patient treated with photon-based radiotherapy. The V and J genes are TRBV7-3 and TRBJ2-5; the D gene is possibly TRBD1 or TRBD2, with 6 bases matching each. This TCR was recovered from a man in his fifties or sixties with pancreatic cancer. The nucleotides are TGTGCCAGCAGCCGGGGGCCTGCAGAGACCCAGTACTTC. Its amino acids are CASSRGPAETQYF.